Presented here are 3 T cell receptor beta chains from one specimen sequenced in a study of cytomegalovirus exposure and HLA in healthy donors. Clones were read by immunoSEQ multiplex PCR, and TCRdb kept only the in-frame ones, dropping some. The sample yields around 300,000 clones, nearly 90% seen once. Specimen: PBMCs. These receptors originate from a man younger than 45 in good health and CMV-seronegative.

The chain is built from TRBV4-3 and TRBJ2-1, with 8 bases identical to TRBD1. This CDR3 is built from 16 residues. Germline V gene sequence: CDR1 LGHNA, CDR2 YSLEER. V lost 2 bases and J lost 5; bases outside the gene matches: 8. The CDR3 protein is CASSQYGTGAHNEQFF. The CDR3 region has the DNA TGCGCCAGCAGCCAATACGGGACAGGAGCCCACAATGAGCAGTTCTTC.

This clone has just one count. The chain is built from TRBV19 and TRBJ2-3, with 7 positions matching TRBD2. V shed 1 base and J 2 bases; nucleotides not matched to a gene: 12. In germline, CDR1 is LNHDA, CDR2 SQIVND (reference sequence). This CDR3 comprises 18 residues. The CDR3 DNA follows: TGTGCCAGTAGTATAGGTTGGGGGGGTCAGAACCCCACAGATACGCAGTATTTT. This translates into CASSIGWGGQNPTDTQYF.

This chain links TRBV11-3 with TRBJ2-3, with D maybe TRBD1 (6 bases). Germline V lookup: CDR1 SGHNT, CDR2 YENEEA. V dropped 2 bases and J dropped 5 bases, with 11 bases sitting between them. The length of the CDR3 is 14 residues. The CDR3 reads CASSLMGAEDTQYF. The CDR3 DNA follows: TGTGCCAGCAGCTTAATGGGGGCGGAAGATACGCAGTATTTT.